The clone carrying this T cell receptor beta chain was seen many times. What it binds is unknown. CDR1 and CDR2 (germline): SQVTM, ANQGSEA. V lost 7 bases, J lost 1 base, and 2 bases stayed unmatched. The CDR3 sequence is 14 residues long. TCRdb processed the 5' RACE reads anew with MiXCR; each CDR3 protein has one entry. The data show hundreds of thousands of distinct CDR3 sequences, 18% seen once. This sample is drawn from a study of identical twins. Overall study results and limits: Cord blood beta clonotypes present at high abundance carried fewer insertions; no such pattern appeared in memory repertoires.

These records were also assigned to another study, of T cells expressing NK-cell markers.

The specimen was PBMCs. The TCR sequence derives from a woman aged 18-29 years in good health. The V and J genes are TRBV29-1 and TRBJ2-3; 13 positions agree with TRBD2. CDR3 coding DNA: TGCAGCGGTGGACTAGCGGGAGGCACAGATACGCAGTATTTT. This translates into CSGGLAGGTDTQYF.